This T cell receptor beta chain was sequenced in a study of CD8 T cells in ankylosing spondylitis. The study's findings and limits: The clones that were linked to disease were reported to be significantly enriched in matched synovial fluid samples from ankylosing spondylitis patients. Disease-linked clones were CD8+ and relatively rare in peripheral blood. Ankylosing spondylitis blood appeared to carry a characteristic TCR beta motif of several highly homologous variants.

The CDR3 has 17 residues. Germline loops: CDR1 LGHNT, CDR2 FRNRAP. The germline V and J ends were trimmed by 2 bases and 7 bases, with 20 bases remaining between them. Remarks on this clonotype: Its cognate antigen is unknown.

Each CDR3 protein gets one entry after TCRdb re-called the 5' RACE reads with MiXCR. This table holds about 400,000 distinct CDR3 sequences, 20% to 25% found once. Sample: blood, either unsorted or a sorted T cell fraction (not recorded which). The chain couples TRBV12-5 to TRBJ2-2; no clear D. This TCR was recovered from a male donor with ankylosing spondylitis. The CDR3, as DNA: TGTGCTAGTGGTTTGTTTGACGGACCGTCCTCAAGCGGGGAGCTGTTTTTT. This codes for CASGLFDGPSSSGELFF.